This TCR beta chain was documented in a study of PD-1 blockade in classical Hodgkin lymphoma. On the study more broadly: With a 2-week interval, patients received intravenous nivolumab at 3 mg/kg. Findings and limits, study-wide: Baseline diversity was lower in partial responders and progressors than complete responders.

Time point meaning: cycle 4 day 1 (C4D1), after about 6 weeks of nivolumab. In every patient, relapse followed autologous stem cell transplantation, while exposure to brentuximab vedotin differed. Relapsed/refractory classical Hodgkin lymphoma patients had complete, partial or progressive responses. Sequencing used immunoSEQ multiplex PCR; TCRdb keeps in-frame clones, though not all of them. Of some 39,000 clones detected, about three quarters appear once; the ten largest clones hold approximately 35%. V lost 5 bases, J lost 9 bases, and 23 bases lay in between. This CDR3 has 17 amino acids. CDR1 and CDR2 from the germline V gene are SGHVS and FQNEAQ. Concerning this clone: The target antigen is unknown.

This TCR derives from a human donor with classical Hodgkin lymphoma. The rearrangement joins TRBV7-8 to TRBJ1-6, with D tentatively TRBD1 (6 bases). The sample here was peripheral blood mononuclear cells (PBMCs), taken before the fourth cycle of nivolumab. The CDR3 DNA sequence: TGTGCCAGCAGCCCCGACCCATCGGGACATACAATTTCACCCCTCCACTTT. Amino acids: CASSPDPSGHTISPLHF.